A single sample gave rise to the 20 T cell receptor beta chains below, sequenced in a study of T cells in Graves' hyperthyroidism and ophthalmopathy. What was amplified from RNA transcripts were TCR beta CDR3 regions. HTBI primers were used for first-round RT-PCR of the TCR CDR3. TCRdb passed the multiplex PCR reads through MiXCR, listing each CDR3 protein once. The sample yields over 500,000 distinct CDR3 sequences, about 45% seen once. Sequencing was carried out using peripheral blood or thyroid tissue (not recorded which). Receptors were obtained from an adult woman with Graves' disease, either hyperthyroidism or ophthalmopathy (not recorded which).

V usage is TRBV6-5 and J usage is TRBJ1-5; D ambiguous. CDR1 is MNHEY and CDR2 is SVGAGI in the germline V gene. CDR3 length: 13 amino acids. Trimming stripped 6 bases from V and 6 bases from J, with 12 bases between. The CDR3 DNA reads TGTGCCAGCAGCTACGAGGAGGGTCAGCCCCAGCATTTT. Encoded protein: CASSYEEGQPQHF.

There are many counts of this clonotype. The chain carries TRBV7-9 and TRBJ2-7; a weak D match, TRBD2 (5 bases). The germline V gene has CDR1 SEHNR and CDR2 FQNEAQ (reference sequence). V lost 4 bases to trimming and J lost 6 bases, with 16 bases between them. The length of the CDR3 is 14 residues. The DNA of the CDR3 is TGTGCCAGCAGCTCCGGACTCAAACCTGGCGAGCAGTACTTC. Residues: CASSSGLKPGEQYF.

There are many counts of this clonotype. The rearrangement links TRBV7-3 to TRBJ1-2; 9 bases match TRBD1. Germline lookup yields CDR1 SGHTA and CDR2 FQGTGA. Losses at the gene ends were 4 bases for V and 5 bases for J; bases not matched to a gene: 14. The CDR3 contains 17 residues. As DNA, the CDR3 is TGTGCCAGCAGCTCCGCCCCGGGACAGGGAGGGGGGTATGGCTACACCTTC. Its translation: CASSSAPGQGGGYGYTF.

This clonotype was counted a few times. The chain employs TRBV30 and TRBJ2-7; possible D gene TRBD1, 5 bases. The V end was cut by 0 bases, the J end by 4 bases, with 7 bases between. Germline loops: CDR1 GTSNPN, CDR2 SVGIG (reference sequence). CDR3 size: 12 residues. The CDR3 sequence is CAWSVDRYEQYF. In DNA form, the CDR3 reads TGTGCCTGGAGTGTTGACAGATACGAGCAGTACTTC.

This clonotype has a count of ten or more. V and J are TRBV7-9 and TRBJ2-1; no reliable D call. The CDR3 is 10 residues long. Between the trimmed V and J ends, which lost 8 bases and 5 bases, there was a span of 4 bases. Germline V lookup: CDR1 SEHNR, CDR2 FQNEAQ (reference sequence). The CDR3 loop reads CASPDNEQFF. CDR3 sequence (DNA): TGTGCCAGCCCAGACAATGAGCAGTTCTTC.

The rearrangement uses TRBV30 and TRBJ1-2, with TRBD1 as a possible D gene (6 bases). The germline V gene encodes CDR1 GTSNPN and CDR2 SVGIG (reference sequence). The CDR3 consists of 14 residues. V lost 4 bases, J lost 0 bases, and 12 bases lay in between. The CDR3 DNA reads as TGTGCCTGGACGGGGGGGCAGTCTAACTATGGCTACACCTTC. Protein: CAWTGGQSNYGYTF.

This clonotype was seen many times. Its ends do not fully match the called genes, so a read error is possible. V gene TRBV5-1 combines with J gene TRBJ2-7, with TRBD1 identical over 8 bases. Germline values: CDR1 SGHRS, CDR2 YFSETQ. This CDR3 region has 13 residues. CDR3 sequence reads: CASSVDRAYEQYF. CDR3 DNA: TGTGCCAGCAGTGTGGACAGGGCCTACGAGCAGTACTTC.

This clonotype was seen only once. This chain links TRBV7-8 with TRBJ1-2, with 9 bases lining up with TRBD1. CDR1 and CDR2 from the germline V gene are SGHVS and FQNEAQ. V trimming: 5 bases; J trimming: 3 bases; junction bases outside the gene matches: 7. This CDR3 is built from 15 residues. The chain's CDR3 is CASSEIQGADYGYTF. The CDR3, as DNA: TGTGCCAGCAGCGAAATACAGGGGGCAGACTATGGCTACACCTTC.

The chain couples TRBV10-3 to TRBJ1-3, with 8 positions matching TRBD1. Germline V gene sequence: CDR1 ENHRY, CDR2 SYGVKD. The CDR3 is 15 residues long. This CDR3 is CASRRGQDSGNTIYF. Here the CDR3 DNA reads TGTGCATCCCGGAGGGGACAGGACTCTGGAAACACCATATATTTT.

V and J are TRBV15 and TRBJ1-3; no clear D. Germline CDR1 and CDR2: LNHNV and YYDKDF (reference sequence). CDR3 length equals 14 residues. Trimming removed 3 bases at V and 4 bases at J, with 10 bases between. As DNA, the CDR3 is TGTGCCACCAGCAGGAGACTTACGGGAAACACCATATATTTT. This gives the protein CATSRRLTGNTIYF. The full variable domain, completed using reference TRBV15 and TRBJ1-3, is DAMVIQNPRYQVTQFGKPVTLSCSQTLNHNVMYWYQQKSSQAPKLLFHYYDKDFNNEADTPDNFQSRRPNTSFCFLDIRSPGLGDTAMYLCATSRRLTGNTIYFGEGSWLTVV.

This clonotype was detected many times. This chain uses TRBV11-2 with TRBJ1-2; 10 nucleotides line up with TRBD1. The germline gives CDR1 SGHAT, CDR2 FQNNGV. The CDR3 is made up of 17 amino acids. Trimming at V came to 1 base and at J to 3 bases, leaving 8 bases not matched to a gene. The CDR3 DNA reads TGTGCCAGCAGCTTAGGAAGGGGACAGGGGATGGACTATGGCTACACCTTC. Encoded protein: CASSLGRGQGMDYGYTF.

This clonotype was seen at least ten times. This chain uses TRBV20-1 with TRBJ1-4, with D hard to call. In germline, CDR1 is DFQATT, CDR2 SNEGSKA (reference sequence). The CDR3 is made up of 11 amino acids. V was cut by 1 base and J by 8 bases, with 5 bases left in between. CDR3 sequence: CSARVGEKLFF. The CDR3 DNA reads as TGCAGTGCTAGAGTGGGCGAAAAACTGTTTTTT.

This clonotype was observed many times. The chain is built from TRBV5-6 and TRBJ1-1; D is unclear. The V and J ends lost 4 bases and 4 bases respectively, with 14 bases between them. The CDR3 loop spans 14 amino acids. Germline CDR1 SGHDT, CDR2 YYEEEE. In DNA form, the CDR3 reads TGTGCCAGCAGCCTGAAAGGGTTGCCCACTGAAGCTTTCTTT. This translates into CASSLKGLPTEAFF.

This clonotype has just one count. The chain links TRBV20-1 to TRBJ2-5; no definite D call. Germline-derived CDR1 and CDR2 are DFQATT and SNEGSKA (reference sequence). The CDR3 totals 14 residues. Written as DNA, the CDR3 is TGCAGCCTAGTAAGGGAAGCCTTTCAAGAGACCCAGTACTTC. Protein sequence: CSLVREAFQETQYF.

The V call is TRBV20-1, the J call TRBJ2-5; TRBD2 might be the D (6 bases). Germline CDR1 and CDR2: DFQATT and SNEGSKA (reference sequence). V was pared by 4 bases and J by 10 bases, with 22 bases between. CDR3 size: 14 residues. CDR3 region: CSANQEGRFGVQYF. DNA for the CDR3: TGCAGTGCTAACCAGGAGGGCCGATTCGGGGTCCAGTACTTC.

This clonotype came up many times. The gene calls are TRBV7-2 and TRBJ1-1; D unresolved. The CDR3 is made up of 15 amino acids. V lost 6 bases and J 0 bases, leaving 14 bases between the germline ends. CDR1 SGHTA and CDR2 FQGNSA come from the germline V gene. The CDR3 region is CASSIRTDMNTEAFF. As DNA, the CDR3 is TGTGCCAGCAGTATTCGGACTGACATGAACACTGAAGCTTTCTTT.

The chain recombines TRBV7-9 with TRBJ2-7; D is perhaps TRBD1 or TRBD2 (6 bases each). Per the germline V gene, CDR1 is SEHNR and CDR2 is FQNEAQ (reference sequence). Trimming took 2 bases from V and 2 from J, leaving 19 bases between them. The CDR3 length is 17 residues. This chain's CDR3 is CASSLFGVEGVPYEQYF. In DNA, the CDR3 is TGTGCCAGCAGCTTATTCGGGGTGGAGGGGGTACCCTACGAGCAGTACTTC.

This clonotype was seen many times. This chain links TRBV12-3 or TRBV12-4 with TRBJ2-5; 8 bases match TRBD1. The V and J ends lost 0 bases and 0 bases, in that order; junction bases with no gene match: 6. The CDR3 extends over 17 amino acids. CDR3 sequence: CASSLARQGAYQETQYF. The CDR3 nucleotides are TGTGCCAGCAGTTTAGCGAGGCAGGGGGCGTACCAAGAGACCCAGTACTTC.

This clonotype came up once. This chain connects TRBV10-2 to TRBJ1-5; weak D call: TRBD1 (6 bases). V was cut by 5 bases and J by 6 bases, with 11 bases left in between. CDR1 is WSHSY, CDR2 SAAADI, per germline. This CDR3 is 13 amino acids long. The CDR3 coding sequence is TGCGCCAGCAGTTTAAACAGGGTTCAGCCCCAGCATTTT. Translated, it gives CASSLNRVQPQHF.

As to this clonotype: A much larger clone sits a single nucleotide away, making a read error possible. V usage is TRBV11-1 and J usage is TRBJ1-6; 8 positions match TRBD1. This CDR3 has 13 residues. Looked up from germline, CDR1 is SGHAT and CDR2 is FQDESV (reference sequence). V trimming: 6 bases; J trimming: 8 bases; junction bases outside the gene matches: 3. The CDR3 reads CASSAGGHSPLHF. The CDR3 nucleotides are TGTGCCAGCAGTGCAGGGGGCCATTCACCCCTCCACTTT.